The source of this TCR beta chain is a study of control samples from healthy donors and cancer patients. The V end lost 2 bases, the J end lost 1 base, and 23 bases lay between the germline ends. CDR1 and CDR2 (germline): LGHNA, YNFKEQ. The CDR3 is made up of 19 amino acids. The protocol was immunoSEQ multiplex PCR, while the TCRdb copy is restricted to in-frame clones and leaves out a portion. The sample has about 4,000 clones, roughly 77% seen once. The sequenced sample was formalin-fixed, paraffin-embedded tissue. The rearrangement links TRBV4-2 to TRBJ1-1; D may be TRBD1 (5 bases). The source of this sequence is a female donor with melanoma. CDR3 loop: CASSQNWGSENRRNTEAFF. The CDR3 DNA reads TGTGCCAGCAGCCAAAATTGGGGGTCGGAGAACCGCCGGAACACTGAAGCTTTCTTT.